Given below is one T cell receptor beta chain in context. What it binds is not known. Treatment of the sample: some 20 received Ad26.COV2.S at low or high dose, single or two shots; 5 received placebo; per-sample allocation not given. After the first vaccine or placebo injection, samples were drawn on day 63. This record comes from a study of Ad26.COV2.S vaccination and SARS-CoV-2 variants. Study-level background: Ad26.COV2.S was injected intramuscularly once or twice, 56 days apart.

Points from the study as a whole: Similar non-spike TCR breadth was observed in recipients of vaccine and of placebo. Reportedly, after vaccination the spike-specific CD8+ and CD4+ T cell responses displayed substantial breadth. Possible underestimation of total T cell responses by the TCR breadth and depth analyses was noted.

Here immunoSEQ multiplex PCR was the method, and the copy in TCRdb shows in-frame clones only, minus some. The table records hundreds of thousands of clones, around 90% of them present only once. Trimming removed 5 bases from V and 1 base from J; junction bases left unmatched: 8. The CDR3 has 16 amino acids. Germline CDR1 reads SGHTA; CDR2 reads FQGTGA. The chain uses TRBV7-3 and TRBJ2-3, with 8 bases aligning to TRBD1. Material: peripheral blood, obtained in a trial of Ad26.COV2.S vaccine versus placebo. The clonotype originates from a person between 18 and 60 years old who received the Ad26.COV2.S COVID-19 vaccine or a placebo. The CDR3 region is CASSPGGQAGTDTQYF. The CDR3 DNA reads TGTGCCAGCAGCCCAGGGGGACAGGCGGGCACAGATACGCAGTATTTT.